A single sample gave rise to the 21 T cell receptor beta chains below, sequenced in a study of STAT3 mutations in large granular lymphocyte leukemia. Study observations and caveats: In T-cell large granular lymphocyte leukemia, about half of patients showed multiple immunodominant subclonotypes.

The assay was immunoSEQ multiplex PCR, and TCRdb's table has in-frame clones only and misses some. The table shows 30,000 to 40,000 clones, with 86% occurring only once. What these receptors recognize is not known. The sequenced sample was peripheral blood mononuclear cells. All receptors derive from a man in his fifties or sixties with T-cell large granular lymphocyte leukemia. Some clones in this sample may be carry-over from other donors' samples.

The rearrangement uses TRBV6-5 and TRBJ1-1; TRBD1 might be the D (6 bases). CDR3 length: 15 amino acids. Germline loops: CDR1 MNHEY, CDR2 SVGAGI. Trimming pared 0 bases from V and 5 bases from J, leaving 13 bases between. CDR3 protein: CASSYSGQRTTEAFF. DNA of the CDR3: TGTGCCAGCAGTTACTCAGGACAGCGGACGACTGAAGCTTTCTTT.

This chain joins TRBV11-2 and TRBJ2-7; either TRBD1 or TRBD2 may supply D (6 bases each). From germline, CDR1 is SGHAT and CDR2 FQNNGV. The CDR3 is made up of 17 amino acids. V lost 4 bases to trimming and J lost 1 base, with 20 bases between them. The CDR3 loop reads CASSSGDWSGASYEQYF. CDR3 sequence (DNA): TGTGCCAGCAGCTCCGGCGACTGGTCGGGGGCATCCTACGAGCAGTACTTC.

This chain joins TRBV6-5 and TRBJ1-1; 7 positions agree with TRBD1. This CDR3 is 16 amino acids long. Trimming cost V 0 bases and J 4 bases; bases outside gene matches: 8. Germline V gene sequence: CDR1 MNHEY, CDR2 SVGAGI. The CDR3 nucleotides are TGTGCCAGCAGTTACTCGACAGGGTGGGGTAGCACTGAAGCTTTCTTT. This encodes CASSYSTGWGSTEAFF.

The chain employs TRBV7-2 and TRBJ1-4, with D unresolved. CDR1 and CDR2 from the germline V gene are SGHTA and FQGNSA. V was clipped by 2 bases and J by 5 bases, with 12 bases between them. CDR3 length equals 15 residues. The CDR3, as DNA: TGTGCCAGCAGCTTAAGTCCCTCGGCGAATGAAAAACTGTTTTTT. Its protein product is CASSLSPSANEKLFF. Full variable domain (missing parts from reference TRBV7-2 and TRBJ1-4): GAGVSQSPSNKVTEKGKDVELRCDPISGHTALYWYRQSLGQGLEFLIYFQGNSAPDKSGLPSDRFSAERTGGSVSTLTIQRTQQEDSAVYLCASSLSPSANEKLFFGSGTQLSVL.

This clone was found once. The V gene is TRBV29-1, the J gene TRBJ2-7; D not certain. From germline, CDR1 is SQVTM and CDR2 ANQGSEA. The CDR3 is made up of 11 amino acids. V lost 4 bases and J 2 bases, leaving 6 bases between the germline ends. The CDR3 sequence is CSVGATYEQYF. DNA for the CDR3: TGCAGCGTTGGGGCCACCTACGAGCAGTACTTC.

The V call is TRBV6-1, the J call TRBJ2-7; 9 bases match TRBD1. In germline, CDR1 is MNHNS, CDR2 SASEGT. The CDR3 totals 13 residues. Trimming took 8 bases from V and 4 from J; bases not matched to a gene: 6. The CDR3 DNA sequence: TGTGCCAGCTTCCGGGACAGGGAGTACGAGCAGTACTTC. Its translation: CASFRDREYEQYF.

V and J are TRBV7-8 and TRBJ2-3; 9 positions match TRBD2. V was pared by 5 bases and J by 5 bases, with 8 bases of the junction left unmatched. This CDR3 has 15 amino acids. CDR1 and CDR2 from the germline V gene are SGHVS and FQNEAQ. The CDR3 here is CASSPSGRMRDTQYF. CDR3 nucleotides: TGTGCCAGCAGCCCCAGCGGGAGGATGAGAGATACGCAGTATTTT.

The chain combines TRBV15 with TRBJ1-1, with D uncertain. This CDR3 has 13 amino acids. Trimming took off 2 bases at V and 6 bases at J, with 10 bases between the two ends. Germline V CDR1 and CDR2: LNHNV, YYDKDF (reference sequence). The CDR3 nucleotides read TGTGCCACCAGCAGACCATCGACCCCTGAAGCTTTCTTT. Translated: CATSRPSTPEAFF.

V and J are TRBV6-4 and TRBJ2-3, with unresolved D. V dropped 0 bases and J dropped 5 bases, with 3 bases sitting between them. The CDR3 has 12 residues. Germline loops: CDR1 MRHNA, CDR2 SNTAGT. The CDR3 reads CASSDSLDTQYF. In nucleotides, the CDR3 is TGTGCCAGCAGTGACTCATTAGATACGCAGTATTTT.

The chain joins TRBV2 to TRBJ1-2; possibly TRBD1 for D (5 bases). CDR3 size: 11 residues. V shed 3 bases and J shed 11 bases, with 10 bases lying between them. Germline V gene data show CDR1 as SNHLY and CDR2 as FYNNEI. The CDR3, as DNA: TGTGCCAGCAGTGAGTTTGAGGGGTACACCTTC. It translates to CASSEFEGYTF.

This rearrangement joins TRBV5-1 to TRBJ2-2; 9 positions agree with TRBD2. The CDR3 consists of 14 residues. V shed 3 bases and J 6 bases; nucleotides not matched to a gene: 3. Germline CDR1 is SGHRS and CDR2 is YFSETQ. The CDR3 region is CASSSSGTPGELFF. DNA of the CDR3: TGCGCCAGCAGCTCTAGCGGGACCCCCGGGGAGCTGTTTTTT. Looking up the rest from reference TRBV5-1 and TRBJ2-2 gives the full variable domain: KAGVTQTPRYLIKTRGQQVTLSCSPISGHRSVSWYQQTPGQGLQFLFEYFSETQRNKGNFPGRFSGRQFSNSRSEMNVSTLELGDSALYLCASSSSGTPGELFFGEGSRLTVL.

As for this clone: Other DNA sequences within the sample encode an identical CDR3. The rearrangement links TRBV27 to TRBJ2-7; 11 bases line up with TRBD2. Germline values: CDR1 MNHEY, CDR2 SMNVEV (reference sequence). This CDR3 is built from 15 residues. V lost 3 bases, J lost 0 bases, and 1 base stayed unmatched. CDR3 in amino acids: CASSLGTSGSYEQYF. As DNA, the CDR3 is TGTGCCAGCAGTTTGGGGACTAGCGGCTCCTACGAGCAGTACTTC.

This sequence joins TRBV7-9 and TRBJ2-7; no reliable D call. V dropped 5 bases and J dropped 3 bases, with 14 bases sitting between them. CDR3 length equals 14 residues. Germline-derived CDR1 and CDR2 are SEHNR and FQNEAQ (reference sequence). CDR3 sequence: CASSRPGQLYEQYF. The CDR3 DNA is TGTGCCAGCAGCCGCCCTGGTCAGCTCTACGAGCAGTACTTC.

The chain recombines TRBV5-1 with TRBJ2-7; 9 bases align to TRBD1. Unmatched junction bases numbered 7, after V lost 4 bases and J lost 2 bases. CDR3 length equals 15 residues. CDR1 is SGHRS and CDR2 is YFSETQ in the germline V gene. Here the CDR3 DNA reads TGCGCCAGCAGCCCAGCGGGACAGGGCGCCTACGAGCAGTACTTC. Amino acids: CASSPAGQGAYEQYF.

This clone appeared once. The J gene is TRBJ1-2, the V gene TRBV9; no definite D call. CDR3 length equals 14 residues. V lost 4 bases and J lost 3, with 13 bases in between. CDR1 is SGDLS and CDR2 is YYNGEE in the germline V gene. The CDR3 coding sequence is TGTGCCAGCAGCCCGACGACTAGGGACTATGGCTACACCTTC. It is translated as CASSPTTRDYGYTF.

V usage is TRBV7-2 and J usage is TRBJ2-7, with 7 bases lining up with TRBD2. The CDR3 consists of 16 residues. Unmatched junction bases numbered 9, after V lost 0 bases and J lost 4 bases. Germline CDR1 SGHTA, CDR2 FQGNSA. This CDR3 is CASSLAPPTSRYEQYF. In DNA form, the CDR3 reads TGTGCCAGCAGCTTAGCACCGCCGACTAGCCGGTACGAGCAGTACTTC. Using reference TRBV7-2 and TRBJ2-7 for the parts outside the CDR3, the full variable domain is GAGVSQSPSNKVTEKGKDVELRCDPISGHTALYWYRQSLGQGLEFLIYFQGNSAPDKSGLPSDRFSAERTGGSVSTLTIQRTQQEDSAVYLCASSLAPPTSRYEQYFGPGTRLTVT.

The chain employs TRBV30 and TRBJ2-6; unclear D gene. V was trimmed by 3 bases and J by 0 bases, leaving 9 bases between them. The germline V gene has CDR1 GTSNPN and CDR2 SVGIG (reference sequence). The length of the CDR3 is 15 residues. The chain's CDR3 is CAWRIPSSGANVLTF. The CDR3 nucleotides read TGTGCCTGGAGAATCCCTAGCTCTGGGGCCAACGTCCTGACTTTC.

The sample holds a few counts of this clone. The V and J genes are TRBV6-1 and TRBJ1-1; no clear D gene. CDR3 length: 14 residues. Per the germline V gene, CDR1 is MNHNS and CDR2 is SASEGT. V dropped 7 bases and J dropped 2 bases, with 14 bases sitting between them. Here the CDR3 reads CASTKGGGNTEAFF. The DNA of the CDR3 is TGTGCCAGCACCAAAGGAGGAGGTAACACTGAAGCTTTCTTT.

The chain combines TRBV5-1 with TRBJ2-1; D perhaps matches TRBD1 (5 bases). The CDR3 consists of 16 residues. The V and J ends lost 0 bases and 1 base respectively, with 11 bases between them. In germline, CDR1 is SGHRS, CDR2 YFSETQ. DNA for the CDR3: TGCGCCAGCAGCTTGGACCCCCAGGGATCCTACAATGAGCAGTTCTTC. Its translation is CASSLDPQGSYNEQFF.

V gene TRBV16 combines with J gene TRBJ2-1; D might be TRBD1 (6 bases). The CDR3 length is 15 residues. Germline CDR1 KGHSY, CDR2 FQNENV. Trimming took off 4 bases at V and 0 bases at J, with 10 bases between the two ends. CDR3 loop: CASSPLGHSYNEQFF. In nucleotides, the CDR3 is TGTGCCAGCAGCCCTCTGGGACACTCCTACAATGAGCAGTTCTTC.

The CDR3 bases are TGTGCCAGCTCACGCGGGGGCGTCAATCAGCCCCAGCATTTT. Encoded protein: CASSRGGVNQPQHF. The rearrangement uses TRBV18 and TRBJ1-5, with TRBD1 as a possible D gene (6 bases). This CDR3 is built from 14 residues. Germline V gives CDR1 KGHSH, CDR2 LQKENI. Trimming stripped 4 bases from V and 3 bases from J, with 10 bases between.